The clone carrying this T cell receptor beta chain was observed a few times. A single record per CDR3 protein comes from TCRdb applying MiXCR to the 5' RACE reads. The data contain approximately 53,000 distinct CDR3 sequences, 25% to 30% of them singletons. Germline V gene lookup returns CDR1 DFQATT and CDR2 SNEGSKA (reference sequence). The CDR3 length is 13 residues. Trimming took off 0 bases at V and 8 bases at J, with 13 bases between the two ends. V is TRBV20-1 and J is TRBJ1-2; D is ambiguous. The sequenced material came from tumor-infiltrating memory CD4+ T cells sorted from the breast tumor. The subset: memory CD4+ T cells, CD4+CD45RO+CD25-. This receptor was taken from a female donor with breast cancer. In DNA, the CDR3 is TGCAGTGCTAGAGAAACAGAGGGAGAAGGCTACACCTTC. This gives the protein CSARETEGEGYTF.